This entry describes one T cell receptor (beta chain). Its antigen is unknown. The CDR3 has 13 residues. CDR1 ENHRY and CDR2 SYGVKD come from the germline V gene. The V end was cut by 4 bases, the J end by 10 bases, with 11 bases between. This entry comes from a study of T cells in Graves' hyperthyroidism and ophthalmopathy. Study-level findings and limits: Blood also carried most thyroid clonotypes expanded above 0.001.

RNA transcripts provided the source from which TCR beta CDR3 regions were amplified. Using the HTBI primer set, a first-round RT-PCR was run on the TCR CDR3. TCRdb re-derived calls from the multiplex PCR reads in MiXCR, one entry per CDR3 protein. Counted here are 450,000 to 700,000 distinct CDR3 sequences, around 46% occurring once; the ten biggest clones make up around 7.7%. Stability of Graves' hyperthyroidism was defined as absent ophthalmopathy progression within 18 months. J is TRBJ2-6 and V is TRBV10-3; D uncertain. Source material: peripheral blood or thyroid tissue (not recorded which). This sequence originates from a young woman with Graves' hyperthyroidism. CDR3 protein: CAISAGAANVLTF. The CDR3 nucleotides are TGTGCCATCAGTGCAGGTGCGGCAAACGTCCTGACTTTC.